A single sample gave rise to the 5 T cell receptor beta chains below, sequenced in a study of T cell repertoires in cytomegalovirus infection. Antigens for these TCRs are unknown. TCRdb redid the calling of the reads with MiXCR, one entry per CDR3 protein. The table lists approximately 770,000 distinct CDR3 sequences, under 35% of them singletons, with around 14% in the top ten. Material: cultured CD8+ T cells from PBMCs, obtained from culture after CMV antigen stimulation. All receptors derive from a human donor in good health (CMV status not recorded). Some clones in this sample may be carry-over from other donors' samples.

This clonotype has just a few counts. The V gene is TRBV7-9, the J gene TRBJ1-6, with 8 bases lining up with TRBD1. J lost 3 bases, V lost 4 bases, and 5 bases had no gene match. The CDR3 is 16 amino acids. The germline V gene encodes CDR1 SEHNR and CDR2 FQNEAQ (reference sequence). The CDR3 spells CASSYTGGVYNSPLHF. The CDR3 nucleotides read TGTGCCAGCAGCTATACAGGGGGAGTCTATAATTCACCCCTCCACTTT.

The CDR3 is CSVGTVLYGYTF. For the CDR3, the DNA is TGCAGCGTTGGGACAGTCCTCTATGGCTACACCTTC. V and J are TRBV29-1 and TRBJ1-2, with D perhaps matching TRBD1 (6 bases). The CDR3 contains 12 residues. The V gene lost 4 bases and the J gene lost 4 bases, with 10 bases spanning the gap. Germline loops: CDR1 SQVTM, CDR2 ANQGSEA.

This clonotype was picked up a small number of times. The chain recombines TRBV15 with TRBJ2-5; D unclear. The CDR3 has 11 residues. Trimming pared 5 bases from V and 3 bases from J, leaving 4 bases between. CDR1 LNHNV and CDR2 YYDKDF come from the germline V gene (reference sequence). CDR3 amino acids: CATSPKETQYF. The DNA of the CDR3 is TGTGCCACCAGCCCCAAAGAGACCCAGTACTTC.

The chain employs TRBV6-5 and TRBJ2-3; 7 nucleotides line up with TRBD1. Looked up from germline, CDR1 is MNHEY and CDR2 is SVGAGI. V was clipped by 6 bases and J by 2 bases; unmatched bases: 5. The CDR3 consists of 14 residues. The CDR3, as DNA: TGTGCCAGCAGCACGGGACAGTTCACAGATACGCAGTATTTT. Protein: CASSTGQFTDTQYF.

This clonotype occurred a few times. The chain recombines TRBV6-2 or TRBV6-3 with TRBJ2-7; 13 bases map to TRBD2. The CDR3 contains 15 residues. Germline V gene data show CDR1 as MNHEY and CDR2 as SVGEGT. V lost 4 bases and J lost 6; bases outside the gene matches: 6. The CDR3 region has the DNA TGTGCCAGCAGTTCAAGGACTAGCGGGGGTTCCGAGCAGTACGTC. Translating it yields CASSSRTSGGSEQYV.